These 13 T cell receptor beta chains share one sample of origin, sequenced in a study of CXCR3-negative and CXCR3-positive naive CD8 T cells. The authors made the TRB cDNA libraries by 5' RACE using UMI labels. TCRdb reprocessed the 5' RACE reads, keeping one entry per CDR3 protein, no DNA. The ten top clones account for around 4%, within a sample of fewer than 80,000 distinct CDR3 sequences. The sequenced sample was naive CXCR3- CD8+ T cells from blood. Indicated subset: CD45RO-CCR7+CD27+CD95- naive CD8+ T cells lacking CXCR3 (TNR3-). The source of these receptors is a human donor in good health. Some clones in this sample may be carry-over from other donors' samples.

The gene calls are TRBV7-9 and TRBJ2-7. CDR1 is SEHNR, CDR2 FQNEAQ, per germline (reference sequence). The CDR3 totals 13 residues. CDR3 sequence reads: CASSPVWGFEQYF.

This sequence joins TRBV29-1 and TRBJ2-7; TCRdb reports TRBD1, a call that lacks DNA to check it against. This CDR3 comprises 14 residues. Germline CDR1 SQVTM, CDR2 ANQGSEA. Here the CDR3 reads CSVAHGTGAYEQYF.

V is TRBV15 and J is TRBJ1-2. This CDR3 has 15 residues. Per the germline V gene, CDR1 is LNHNV and CDR2 is YYDKDF (reference sequence). The CDR3 reads CATSRLDLISYGYTF.

The genes are TRBV29-1 and TRBJ1-1. This CDR3 is 13 amino acids long. From germline, CDR1 is SQVTM and CDR2 ANQGSEA. CDR3 in amino acids: CSVLGYSNTEAFF. Based on the CDR3 plus reference TRBV29-1 and TRBJ1-1, the full variable domain is SAVISQKPSRDICQRGTSLTIQCQVDSQVTMMFWYRQQPGQSLTLIATANQGSEATYESGFVIDKFPISRPNLTFSTLTVSNMSPEDSSIYLCSVLGYSNTEAFFGQGTRLTVV.

The rearrangement joins TRBV12-5 to TRBJ2-1; TCRdb's D call of TRBD1 is untestable without DNA. CDR1 and CDR2 (germline): LGHNT, FRNRAP. The CDR3 is 13 amino acids. CDR3 protein: CASGLPRGQEQFF.

The chain links TRBV20-1 to TRBJ1-1; TCRdb gives TRBD1 as the D gene, but with no DNA this cannot be confirmed. There are 19 residues in the CDR3. Germline assignment: CDR1 DFQATT and CDR2 SNEGSKA (reference sequence). The CDR3 is CSARDHGSAGDVLGTEAFF.

This chain links TRBV20-1 with TRBJ1-2; as DNA is missing, the TRBD1 call by TCRdb cannot be tested. The germline gives CDR1 DFQATT, CDR2 SNEGSKA (reference sequence). The CDR3 extends over 16 amino acids. The CDR3: CSARAVFGGLDYGYTF.

The rearrangement links TRBV10-3 to TRBJ2-7. Germline V gene lookup returns CDR1 ENHRY and CDR2 SYGVKD. This CDR3 is built from 11 residues. This CDR3 is CAISESHEQYF.

This chain links TRBV12-3 or TRBV12-4 with TRBJ2-3; the TCRdb call, TRBD2, lacks DNA for checking. This CDR3 spans 17 amino acids. CDR3 region: CASTSFIGPTPPGTQYF.

J is TRBJ2-7 and V is TRBV7-9; TCRdb gives TRBD2 as the D gene, but with no DNA this cannot be confirmed. Germline lookup yields CDR1 SEHNR and CDR2 FQNEAQ (reference sequence). The CDR3 has 13 residues. CDR3 protein: CASSLPGSYEQYF.

This chain joins TRBV10-3 and TRBJ2-7. Germline V gene data show CDR1 as ENHRY and CDR2 as SYGVKD. This CDR3 is built from 13 residues. CDR3 region: CAIKGLGLSEQYF.

V usage is TRBV7-9 and J usage is TRBJ2-5; lacking DNA, the TRBD1 call made by TCRdb goes unchecked. CDR3 length equals 16 residues. Germline V gene data show CDR1 as SEHNR and CDR2 as FQNEAQ (reference sequence). This CDR3 is CASSSTDRGGEETQYF.

Here the CDR3 reads CASSANQDTAFF. The gene calls are TRBV19 and TRBJ1-1; TCRdb's assignment of TRBD1 cannot be checked, as there is no DNA. Germline CDR1 LNHDA, CDR2 SQIVND (reference sequence). The CDR3 sequence is 12 residues long.